Only one count was recorded for the clone carrying this T cell receptor (beta chain). Its antigen is still unknown. This sample was taken from a study of PD-1 blockade in classical Hodgkin lymphoma. The germline gives CDR1 SNHLY, CDR2 FYNNEI. Between the trimmed V and J ends, which lost 8 bases and 3 bases, there was a span of 13 bases. The CDR3 runs 14 residues. Every patient was affected by relapse after autologous stem cell transplantation, while exposure to brentuximab vedotin was not uniform. The study recorded best responses of complete response, partial response or progressive disease. Study-level points and caveats: Possibly reflecting disease activity or prior therapy, repertoire differences have causes that remain undefined. Newly diagnosed patients had diversity similar to the baseline diversity of complete responders. In newly diagnosed patients, baseline TCR diversity was reportedly below that of healthy donors.

TCRdb's copy holds only in-frame clones and misses some; the assay was immunoSEQ multiplex PCR. The sample has about 46,000 clones, over 70% seen once; the top ten hold more than 9.5%. The specimen was peripheral blood mononuclear cells (PBMCs), collected at baseline. The rearrangement joins TRBV2 to TRBJ2-2, with a possible D match to TRBD1 (5 bases). This receptor was identified in a human donor with classical Hodgkin lymphoma. The CDR3 DNA reads as TGTGCCAGCTTTCCTGGGGCTCACACCGGGGAGCTGTTTTTT. Translated, it gives CASFPGAHTGELFF.